This T cell receptor beta chain originates from a study of naive and memory T cell subsets. Whole-study findings and limits: Possibly reflecting memory cells re-expressing CD45RA, a few larger clonotypes occurred in naive repertoires, especially CD8.

Germline V gives CDR1 DFQATT, CDR2 SNEGSKA (reference sequence). The length of the CDR3 is 15 residues. J was trimmed by 3 bases and V by 5 bases; bases with no gene match: 13. The beta constant-region primer was an equimolar mix of two oligonucleotides covering TRBC1 and TRBC2. Four rounds of PCR amplified the ligated cDNA using nested alpha and beta constant-region primers plus SP2. A 12-nucleotide UMI and the SP2 primer were added to the cDNA 3' end by oligonucleotide ligation. TCRdb ran MiXCR on the UMI-ligation and nested PCR reads and lists one entry per CDR3 protein. The sample lists roughly 100,000 distinct CDR3 sequences; 13% to 15% were seen once. This clonotype has just a few counts. Its antigen remains unidentified.

Material for sequencing was naive CD8+ T cells from blood. The origin of this receptor is a human donor in good health. The chain employs TRBV20-1 and TRBJ2-7; TRBD2 matches 7 bases. CDR3 DNA: TGCAGTGCTCTCAAGAGCGGGGTGATCCGCTACGAGCAGTACTTC. Translating gives CSALKSGVIRYEQYF.